Below are 22 T cell receptor beta chains sequenced from a single sample in a study of cytomegalovirus exposure and HLA in healthy donors. Primers: 60 Vbeta forward and 13 Jbeta reverse. The method was immunoSEQ multiplex PCR; TCRdb's version includes in-frame clones alone and lacks a portion of them. The table shows 140,000 to 150,000 clones, with about 77% occurring only once. The sequenced sample was PBMCs. The receptor source for this set is a male donor in good health and CMV-seronegative.

The rearrangement uses TRBV9 and TRBJ2-5; tentatively, D is TRBD1 (8 bases). Deletions cut 0 bases from V and 5 bases from J, with 14 bases between. The germline gives CDR1 SGDLS, CDR2 YYNGEE. The CDR3 runs to 15 residues. The CDR3: CASSVDRGGKETQYF. CDR3 nucleotide sequence: TGTGCCAGCAGCGTAGACAGGGGGGGCAAGGAGACCCAGTACTTC.

Regarding this clone: An end of the junction differs from the germline gene, which may be a read error. This rearrangement joins TRBV7-2 to TRBJ2-7; 7 bases are shared with TRBD1. The CDR3 contains 15 residues. Per germline, CDR1 SGHTA and CDR2 FQGNSA. In DNA form, the CDR3 reads TGTGCCAGCAGCTTTCGACAGGGTATCTCCTTCGAGCAGTACTTC. As protein: CASSFRQGISFEQYF.

A single count supports this clone. This sequence joins TRBV19 and TRBJ1-3; D is possibly TRBD1 (6 bases). V was clipped by 9 bases and J by 3 bases, with 12 bases between them. This CDR3 comprises 13 residues. Germline CDR1 reads LNHDA; CDR2 reads SQIVND (reference sequence). The CDR3 DNA is TGTGCCAGCTCGGACAGCAGTGGAAACACCATATATTTT. Protein: CASSDSSGNTIYF.

The chain carries TRBV7-2 and TRBJ2-1; possibly TRBD2 for D (6 bases). Deletions cut 1 base from V and 0 bases from J, with 7 bases between. In germline, CDR1 is SGHTA, CDR2 FQGNSA. CDR3 length: 15 amino acids. CDR3 sequence: CASSLDGSSYNEQFF. The CDR3 nucleotides are TGTGCCAGCAGCTTAGACGGGAGCTCCTACAATGAGCAGTTCTTC.

V and J are TRBV9 and TRBJ2-3; TRBD2 matches 11 bases. This CDR3 has 16 amino acids. Germline CDR1 and CDR2: SGDLS and YYNGEE. With 4 bases clipped from V and 3 bases from J, the junction kept 7 bases outside the gene matches. The CDR3 DNA sequence: TGTGCCAGCAGCCCTCTAGCGGGGGGTGGGACAGATACGCAGTATTTT. Residues: CASSPLAGGGTDTQYF.

The chain recombines TRBV7-9 with TRBJ1-5; weak D call: TRBD1 (5 bases). Germline lookup yields CDR1 SEHNR and CDR2 FQNEAQ (reference sequence). This CDR3 region has 16 residues. Deletions cut 1 base from V and 2 bases from J, with 12 bases between. The CDR3 region has the DNA TGTGCCAGCAGCTTAGGGGGGGTAGGGGGCAATCAGCCCCAGCATTTT. Translation gives CASSLGGVGGNQPQHF.

This chain connects TRBV6-1 to TRBJ2-1; 9 bases align to TRBD1. Germline-derived CDR1 and CDR2 are MNHNS and SASEGT. The CDR3 is made up of 14 amino acids. V lost 7 bases to trimming and J lost 7 bases; unmatched junction nucleotides: 8. This CDR3 is CASKRDRVANEQFF. In nucleotides, the CDR3 is TGTGCCAGCAAAAGGGACAGGGTGGCTAATGAGCAGTTCTTC.

This rearrangement joins TRBV5-4 to TRBJ2-5; D perhaps matches TRBD2 (6 bases). This CDR3 comprises 14 residues. Germline loops: CDR1 SGHNT, CDR2 YYREEE (reference sequence). Trimming took off 4 bases at V and 3 bases at J, with 13 bases between the two ends. CDR3 in DNA: TGTGCCAGCAGCCCCGGGGGAACGGAAGAGACCCAGTACTTC. It specifies CASSPGGTEETQYF.

This chain uses TRBV4-3 with TRBJ2-3, with a possible D match to TRBD1 (7 bases). Trimming shortened V by 6 bases and J by 6 bases, and 16 bases separated the two germline ends. Germline V lookup: CDR1 LGHNA, CDR2 YSLEER. This CDR3 contains 14 residues. The CDR3 DNA sequence: TGCGCCAGCAGTGGGGTCAGGGGGAGGGATACGCAGTATTTT. Residues: CASSGVRGRDTQYF.

J is TRBJ2-7 and V is TRBV6-1; TRBD1 aligns across 9 bases. The length of the CDR3 is 14 residues. Losses at the gene ends were 3 bases for V and 5 bases for J; bases not matched to a gene: 5. CDR1 MNHNS and CDR2 SASEGT come from the germline V gene. The CDR3 sequence: CASSDRDRVHEQYF. The CDR3 nucleotides read TGTGCCAGCAGTGATAGGGACAGGGTACACGAGCAGTACTTC.

The chain couples TRBV7-9 to TRBJ2-1, with 8 nucleotides matching TRBD2. The CDR3 loop spans 16 amino acids. V lost 5 bases and J lost 5; bases outside the gene matches: 11. Germline V lookup: CDR1 SEHNR, CDR2 FQNEAQ (reference sequence). The DNA for the CDR3 is TGTGCCAGCAGCCCCGGCACTAGCGGACGAGACAATGAGCAGTTCTTC. Protein: CASSPGTSGRDNEQFF. Combining the CDR3 with reference TRBV7-9 and TRBJ2-1 gives the whole variable domain DTGVSQNPRHKITKRGQNVTFRCDPISEHNRLYWYRQTLGQGPEFLTYFQNEAQLEKSRLLSDRFSAERPKGSFSTLEIQRTEQGDSAMYLCASSPGTSGRDNEQFFGPGTRLTVL.

This clone was seen only once. The V gene is TRBV5-1, the J gene TRBJ1-3; 8 positions match TRBD1. Trimming removed 1 base from V and 0 bases from J; junction bases left unmatched: 3. Germline CDR1 and CDR2: SGHRS and YFSETQ. The CDR3 totals 16 residues. CDR3 region: CASSLWTGISGNTIYF. The DNA for the CDR3 is TGCGCCAGCAGCTTGTGGACAGGGATCTCTGGAAACACCATATATTTT.

There are a few counts of this clone. V is TRBV6-5 and J is TRBJ1-3; D unresolved. Per the germline V gene, CDR1 is MNHEY and CDR2 is SVGAGI. This CDR3 region has 15 residues. Deletions cut 5 bases from V and 0 bases from J, with 11 bases between. DNA of the CDR3: TGTGCCAGCAGTACCACTTCCCTCTCTGGAAACACCATATATTTT. This gives the protein CASSTTSLSGNTIYF.

V gene TRBV9 combines with J gene TRBJ1-2, with a weak D call TRBD1 (5 bases). The CDR3 is made up of 17 amino acids. Germline CDR1 and CDR2: SGDLS and YYNGEE. V was cut by 0 bases and J by 1 base, with 16 bases left in between. As DNA, the CDR3 is TGTGCCAGCAGCGTAGGGGGAGGGACTTCGCTTAACTATGGCTACACCTTC. This sequence encodes CASSVGGGTSLNYGYTF. Complete variable domain (other parts from reference TRBV9 and TRBJ1-2): DSGVTQTPKHLITATGQRVTLRCSPRSGDLSVYWYQQSLDQGLQFLIQYYNGEERAKGNILERFSAQQFPDLHSELNLSSLELGDSALYFCASSVGGGTSLNYGYTFGSGTRLTVV.

This sequence joins TRBV2 and TRBJ2-1, with a possible D match to TRBD1 (5 bases). V was cut by 6 bases and J by 4 bases, with 16 bases left in between. Germline V gene data show CDR1 as SNHLY and CDR2 as FYNNEI. The CDR3 has 15 amino acids. The CDR3: CASRKEGQGYNEQFF. The CDR3 coding sequence is TGTGCCAGCAGAAAAGAAGGGCAGGGATACAATGAGCAGTTCTTC. Supplemented by reference TRBV2 and TRBJ2-1, the full variable domain reads EPEVTQTPSHQVTQMGQEVILRCVPISNHLYFYWYRQILGQKVEFLVSFYNNEISEKSEIFDDQFSVERPDGSNFTLKIRSTKLEDSAMYFCASRKEGQGYNEQFFGPGTRLTVL.

This rearrangement joins TRBV2 to TRBJ2-7; D not resolved. Trimming removed 6 bases from V and 0 bases from J, with 6 bases in between. This CDR3 is 12 amino acids long. Germline CDR1 and CDR2: SNHLY and FYNNEI. Here the CDR3 DNA reads TGTGCCAGCAGATCATCCTCCTACGAGCAGTACTTC. It codes for CASRSSSYEQYF.

A single count supports this clone. This rearrangement joins TRBV2 to TRBJ2-5, with unresolved D. CDR3 length: 13 residues. From germline, CDR1 is SNHLY and CDR2 FYNNEI. Trimming left V 7 bases short and J 2 bases short, with 11 bases between. The CDR3: CASTQTEQETQYF. The CDR3 nucleotides are TGTGCCAGCACCCAGACTGAACAAGAGACCCAGTACTTC.

The rearrangement uses TRBV30 and TRBJ1-2; TRBD1 aligns across 9 bases. V was clipped by 0 bases and J by 2 bases; unmatched bases: 4. This CDR3 region has 15 residues. Germline V gives CDR1 GTSNPN, CDR2 SVGIG (reference sequence). In DNA form, the CDR3 reads TGTGCCTGGAGTGTACTGGGACAGGGAAACTATGGCTACACCTTC. Protein sequence: CAWSVLGQGNYGYTF.

Written as DNA, the CDR3 is TGTGCCAGCAGCTTAGGGGTGGGCCAACAAGAGACCCAGTACTTC. Translating it yields CASSLGVGQQETQYF. J is TRBJ2-5 and V is TRBV7-6; D remains unclear. The V end lost 1 base, the J end lost 2 bases, and 11 bases lay between the germline ends. The CDR3 has 15 amino acids. CDR1 and CDR2 (germline): SGHVS, FNYEAQ.

The rearrangement joins TRBV6-5 to TRBJ1-6; a weak D match, TRBD1 (5 bases). Looked up from germline, CDR1 is MNHEY and CDR2 is SVGAGI. The CDR3 is made up of 15 amino acids. Trimming left V 4 bases short and J 7 bases short, with 14 bases between. CDR3 nucleotides: TGTGCCAGCAGTTTTTATTCAGGGTTGAATTCACCCCTCCACTTT. This gives the protein CASSFYSGLNSPLHF.

This chain links TRBV4-2 with TRBJ2-7, with 11 bases matching TRBD2. Germline V gene lookup returns CDR1 LGHNA and CDR2 YNFKEQ. The CDR3 consists of 18 residues. V gave up 4 bases and J gave up 0 bases; unmatched junction bases: 11. CDR3 protein: CASSPKTSGVPSSYEQYF. CDR3 bases: TGTGCCAGCAGCCCGAAGACTAGCGGGGTACCAAGCTCCTACGAGCAGTACTTC.

V and J are TRBV7-6 and TRBJ2-7; 8 nucleotides line up with TRBD1. CDR1 and CDR2 (germline): SGHVS, FNYEAQ. The ends lost 2 bases at V and 6 bases at J; junction bases unmatched: 12. The CDR3 consists of 16 residues. The DNA of the CDR3 is TGTGCCAGCAGCTTAAGCTTGGACAGGGTGTCGGGCGAGCAGTACTTC. It translates to CASSLSLDRVSGEQYF.